A selection of T cell receptor beta chains follows, all from one sample in a study of CD8+CD57+ T cells in acquired aplastic anemia. TCRdb processed the reads anew with MiXCR; each CDR3 protein has one entry. The sample contains under 250,000 distinct CDR3 sequences, 45% to 50% of which appear only once. Sequencing was done on a sample of sorted CD4+, CD8+, or CD8+CD57+ T cells (not recorded which) from PBMCs. The source of these receptors is a human donor with aplastic anemia. The CDR3 runs from the conserved cysteine through the conserved F or W. The D gene is left open where the match is weak. For some rows the clone size is stated as once, few or many, or as a class when expanded; others skip it.

- few TRBJ2-7 TRBV15 TGTGCCACCAGCACCATGGGGGGTACAGCGTGCGAGCAGTACTTC CATSTMGGTACEQYF
- many TRBJ1-4 TRBV14 TGTGCCAGCAGCCAGCGGGGAGCGATGAGCGGAAAACTGTTTTTT CASSQRGAMSGKLFF
TRBD2 - TRBJ2-7 TRBV5-1 TGCGCCAGCACTCGAGCGGGGGCGGAGCAGTACTTC CASTRAGAEQYF
TRBD1 many TRBJ2-2 TRBV24-1 TGTGCCACCAGTGATGGAGGACAGGACACCGGGGAGCTGTTTTTT CATSDGGQDTGELFF
- - TRBJ2-7 TRBV6-1 TGTGCCGGGCTGGGAGGTGACTCCTACGAGCAGCACTTC CAGLGGDSYEQHF
- - TRBJ2-7 TRBV20-1 TGCAGTGCTGCTAGGGACGCCTACGAGCAGTACTTC CSAARDAYEQYF
TRBD1 - TRBJ1-5 TRBV2 TGTGCCAGCAGCGTTCGGACAGGGAATCGCCAGCCCCAGCATTTT CASSVRTGNRQPQHF
- - TRBJ1-4 TRBV5-4 TGTGCCAGCAGCTTTGGGGTTACTAATGAAAAACTGTTTTTT CASSFGVTNEKLFF
TRBD2 many TRBJ2-1 TRBV5-1 TGCGCCAGCAGCTTGGAGTCTAGCGGGAGGCCGAGGTACAATGAGCAGTTCTTC CASSLESSGRPRYNEQFF
TRBD2 once TRBJ2-1 TRBV25-1 TGTGCTAGAGTGGCGGGACTAGACTACAATGAGCAGTCCTTC CARVAGLDYNEQSF
TRBD1 few TRBJ1-3 TRBV6-5 TGTGCCAGCACCTACTCAGGGGGAGGGTTATTAGGAAACACCATATATTTT CASTYSGGGLLGNTIYF
- - TRBJ2-3 TRBV7-7 TGTGCTAGCAGCTCCGCAGGGGTAGATACGCAGTATTTT CASSSAGVDTQYF
TRBD1 few TRBJ1-4 TRBV2 TGTGCCAGCAGTCACGGACAGGAACCGCGTGAAAAACTGTTTTTT CASSHGQEPREKLFF
- many TRBJ2-3 TRBV7-9 TGTGCCAGCAGCTTCTCCGAGGGGGGAGATACGCAGTATTTT CASSFSEGGDTQYF
- - TRBJ1-2 TRBV7-9 TGTGCCAGCAGCCCCCCAGATGGCTACACCTTC CASSPPDGYTF
TRBD2 many TRBJ2-1 TRBV5-5 TGTGCCAGCAGCCGAGGGACTAGGGCCTACAATGAGCAGTTCTTC CASSRGTRAYNEQFF
- many TRBJ1-2 TRBV9 TGTGCCAGCAGCGTATTGGGGGCGCATGGCTACACCTTC CASSVLGAHGYTF
- few TRBJ2-4 TRBV19 TGTGCCAGTAGAGAGGGGACCTTAGCCAAAAACATTCAGTACTTC CASREGTLAKNIQYF
TRBD2 few TRBJ2-3 TRBV7-9 TGTGCCAGCAGCTTGCGAGCGGGGGGGCCGGATACGCAGTATTTT CASSLRAGGPDTQYF
- once TRBJ1-1 TRBV14 TGTGCCAGCAGCCAACTACAGGGACGGAACACTGAAGCTTTCTTT CASSQLQGRNTEAFF
TRBD2 - TRBJ2-7 TRBV13 TGTGCCAGCAGCCCCGGGACTAGCGGGAGGGCCCCCTACGAGCAGTACTTC CASSPGTSGRAPYEQYF
- - TRBJ2-7 TRBV30 TGTGCCTGGAGCGTCGCATCGGGGTACGAGCAGTACTTC CAWSVASGYEQYF
TRBD1 - TRBJ1-1 TRBV2 TGTGCCAGCAGTTCCGGGACAGGGGGCGGTACTGAAGCTTTCTTT CASSSGTGGGTEAFF
- many TRBJ2-7 TRBV2 TGTGCCAGCAATTCCCGGGACACCACCTACGAGCAGTACTTC CASNSRDTTYEQYF
TRBD1 - TRBJ1-5 TRBV28 TGTGCCAGCAGTTTACAGGGACAGACTTTTTTTCGGCCCCAGCATTTT CASSLQGQTFFRPQHF
TRBD2 - TRBJ2-1 TRBV7-9 TGTGCCAGCAGCTCAAGCGGGACGGGAGGGAATGAGCAGTTCTTC CASSSSGTGGNEQFF
- - TRBJ1-2 TRBV20-1 TGCAGTGCTAGCCTCAGGGATGGCTACACCTTC CSASLRDGYTF
- many TRBJ2-7 TRBV4-1 TGCGCCAGCAGCCCCATCGCTAAAGGCTACGACGAGCAGTACTTC CASSPIAKGYDEQYF
- many TRBJ1-5 TRBV7-6 TGTGCCAGCAGCTTGAGCACAGGGACTCAGCCCCAGCATTTT CASSLSTGTQPQHF